This TCR beta chain was documented in a study of blood T cell repertoires in COVID-19 (TCRdb year 2020). Describing the broader study: Collaborator samples came from the United States, Italy and Spain and covered acute and convalescent phases of COVID-19. Where HLA class I and class II types were available, the types were taken from metadata supplied by the sample provider, not from assay-based typing. The material from the prospective study consisted of cDNA or gDNA derived from T cells, B-cell-depleted T cells, or PBMCs. Deeply sampled blood TCRbeta repertoires from subjects exposed to, actively infected with, or recovered from COVID-19 were included in the dataset. A freely available public database, intended as a resource for researchers studying the immune response to SARS-CoV-2, is where the repertoires were released. The samples were drawn from the first 160 participants of the ongoing ImmuneRACE study and from over 950 subjects provided by 6 global collaborators. Nearly every sample came with metadata listing a de-identified subject ID, COVID-19 status, age in years and sex.

TCRbeta CDR3 regions were amplified from genomic DNA by means of the immunoSEQ Assay, a bias-controlled multiplex PCR. The paper's data handling went like this. Within the assay, amplification of reference gene primers was used to estimate how many nucleated cells each sample contained. To quantify the absolute abundance of each unique TCRbeta CDR3 rearrangement, sequence reads were collapsed and filtered. Productive Simpson clonality was computed per sample as the square root of Simpson's diversity index over productive rearrangements. As stored in TCRdb, this immuneACCESS dataset retains in-frame rearrangements with V and J assigned. A fraction of the clones does not appear; measured against another copy, unresolved V genes explain less than half of the discrepancy, and the remainder lacks a known reason. V and J calls and clone size are given by that table; D and trimming were obtained from the DNA. Across this sample there are 56,000 or so clones, with 85% seen only once. The ten largest account for roughly 10% of the sample.

General study outcomes and caveats: How much clinical and demographic metadata was included differed by source and by participant, and the metadata was provided uncurated.

This clone was counted only a few times. No antigen is known for it. Base quality data are lacking; no much larger clone is found one base away. Whole blood was collected in K2EDTA tubes by collaborating institutions according to the institutions' own protocols. For TCRbeta analysis, collaborators shipped samples as frozen whole blood, isolated PBMCs, or DNA extracted from either of those sample types. The sequence derives from a human donor in a cohort sampled during active COVID-19. The sample consisted of peripheral blood.

The DNA sequence is given as TGTGCCAGCAGCTCATCCGGGACAGGGTACCAGCCCCAGCATTTT. Its protein is CASSSSGTGYQPQHF. The rearranged chain carries TRBV28 and TRBJ1-5, and TRBD1 matches 9 of the central bases. Reading from cysteine to phenylalanine, the CDR3 counts 15 amino acids. Only the CDR3 DNA is retained, 45 bases long and in frame from the first base. CDR1 is given as MDHEN and CDR2 as SYDVKM, both from the germline V gene. V loses 6 bases at its end and J loses 7 bases; junction bases beyond the gene matches: 10.